The entry below describes one T cell receptor beta chain. The data were produced by immunoSEQ multiplex PCR, yet TCRdb's version contains in-frame clones alone and is incomplete. The data hold some 240,000 clones, with 90% observed a single time. Germline V gene data show CDR1 as SEHNR and CDR2 as FQNEAQ (reference sequence). Between the trimmed V and J ends, which lost 8 bases and 5 bases, there was a span of 18 bases. This CDR3 is built from 14 residues. The sample comes from a study of blood T cell repertoires in COVID-19. The sequence derives from an older woman with COVID-19, enrolled during active disease. The sample was peripheral blood. The chain recombines TRBV7-9 with TRBJ2-5; D might be TRBD2 (5 bases). The CDR3 sequence: CASGLGNRRETQYF. The CDR3 DNA follows: TGTGCCAGCGGACTGGGAAACCGCCGGGAGACCCAGTACTTC.